The entry that follows covers one T cell receptor (beta chain) sequence. The data derive from a study of T cell changes during pregnancy in multiple sclerosis. The CDR3 runs 17 residues. CDR1 GTSNPN and CDR2 SVGIG come from the germline V gene (reference sequence). Unmatched junction bases numbered 6, after V lost 2 bases and J lost 3 bases. The data were produced by immunoSEQ multiplex PCR, yet TCRdb's version contains in-frame clones alone and is incomplete. The repertoire holds some 75,000 clones, with about 95% as singletons. The chain uses TRBV30 and TRBJ2-3; 15 bases are shared with TRBD2. This TCR came from a female donor with multiple sclerosis, enrolled in a pregnancy study. The source material was peripheral blood, sampled in the second trimester of pregnancy. CDR3 in amino acids: CAWSPMGLAGGTDTQYF. CDR3 nucleotides: TGTGCCTGGAGTCCCATGGGACTAGCGGGAGGAACAGATACGCAGTATTTT. Looking up the rest from reference TRBV30 and TRBJ2-3 gives the full variable domain: SQTIHQWPATLVQPVGSPLSLECTVEGTSNPNLYWYRQAAGRGLQLLFYSVGIGQISSEVPQNLSASRPQDRQFILSSKKLLLSDSGFYLCAWSPMGLAGGTDTQYFGPGTRLTVL.